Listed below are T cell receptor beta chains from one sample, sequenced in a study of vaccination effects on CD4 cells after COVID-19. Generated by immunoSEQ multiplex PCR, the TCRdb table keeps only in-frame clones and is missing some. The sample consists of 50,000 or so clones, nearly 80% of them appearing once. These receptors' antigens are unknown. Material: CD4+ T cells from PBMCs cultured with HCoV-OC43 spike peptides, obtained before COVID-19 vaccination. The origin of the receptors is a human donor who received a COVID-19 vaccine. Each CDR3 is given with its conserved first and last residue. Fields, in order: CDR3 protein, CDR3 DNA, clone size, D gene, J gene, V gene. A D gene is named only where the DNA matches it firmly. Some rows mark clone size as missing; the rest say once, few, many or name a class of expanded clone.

CDR3 protein: CASRLAGGPLGGELFF
CDR3 DNA: TGTGCCAGCAGACTAGCGGGGGGGCCCCTTGGCGGGGAGCTGTTTTTT
clone size: few
D gene: TRBD2
J gene: TRBJ2-2
V gene: TRBV5-6

CDR3 protein: CATSGGHNQPQHF
CDR3 DNA: TGTGCCACCAGTGGGGGACACAATCAGCCCCAGCATTTT
clone size: -
D gene: -
J gene: TRBJ1-5
V gene: TRBV24-1

CDR3 protein: CASSLGVDGYTF
CDR3 DNA: TGTGCCAGCAGCTTGGGGGTCGATGGCTACACCTTC
clone size: -
D gene: -
J gene: TRBJ1-2
V gene: TRBV5-6

CDR3 protein: CASSLTGDVGYTF
CDR3 DNA: TGTGCCAGCAGCTTAACCGGGGACGTTGGCTACACCTTC
clone size: few
D gene: -
J gene: TRBJ1-2
V gene: TRBV7-3

CDR3 protein: CASASPSVGSYGYTF
CDR3 DNA: TGTGCCAGCGCCTCGCCAAGCGTAGGCAGTTATGGCTACACCTTC
clone size: once
D gene: -
J gene: TRBJ1-2
V gene: TRBV25-1

CDR3 protein: CASSLTRTYNEQFF
CDR3 DNA: TGTGCCAGCAGCTTAACCCGCACCTACAATGAGCAGTTCTTC
clone size: -
D gene: -
J gene: TRBJ2-1
V gene: TRBV7-2

CDR3 protein: CASSVSGNTIYF
CDR3 DNA: TGTGCCAGCAGCGTATCTGGAAACACCATATATTTT
clone size: -
D gene: -
J gene: TRBJ1-3
V gene: TRBV28

CDR3 protein: CASSADRGGYTF
CDR3 DNA: TGTGCCAGCAGCGCTGACAGGGGTGGCTACACCTTC
clone size: -
D gene: TRBD1
J gene: TRBJ1-2
V gene: TRBV7-2

CDR3 protein: CASSLTSGGAVNEQFF
CDR3 DNA: TGTGCCAGCAGCCTCACTAGCGGGGGGGCCGTGAATGAGCAGTTCTTC
clone size: -
D gene: TRBD2
J gene: TRBJ2-1
V gene: TRBV2

CDR3 protein: CASSLAGRESLSRDTQYF
CDR3 DNA: TGTGCCAGCAGCTTGGCGGGCAGGGAGTCCTTGTCTAGAGATACGCAGTATTTT
clone size: -
D gene: -
J gene: TRBJ2-3
V gene: TRBV5-4

CDR3 protein: CATSEGNRGVGYTF
CDR3 DNA: TGTGCCACCAGCGAAGGGAACAGGGGAGTTGGCTACACCTTC
clone size: once
D gene: TRBD1
J gene: TRBJ1-2
V gene: TRBV15

CDR3 protein: CASSKPGLNQPQHF
CDR3 DNA: TGTGCCAGCAGTAAACCGGGCCTCAACCAGCCCCAGCATTTT
clone size: -
D gene: -
J gene: TRBJ1-5
V gene: TRBV6-5

CDR3 protein: CASSRQDNQPQHF
CDR3 DNA: TGTGCCAGCTCGAGACAGGACAATCAGCCCCAGCATTTT
clone size: -
D gene: -
J gene: TRBJ1-5
V gene: TRBV18

CDR3 protein: CASSRQGTPQETQYF
CDR3 DNA: TGCGCCAGCAGCAGACAGGGGACCCCCCAAGAGACCCAGTACTTC
clone size: -
D gene: TRBD1
J gene: TRBJ2-5
V gene: TRBV10-2

CDR3 protein: CASSVGPPAGELFF
CDR3 DNA: TGTGCCAGCAGCGTAGGTCCACCGGCCGGGGAGCTGTTTTTT
clone size: -
D gene: -
J gene: TRBJ2-2
V gene: TRBV9

CDR3 protein: CASSPGSGYTF
CDR3 DNA: TGTGCCAGCTCACCAGGGAGCGGCTACACCTTC
clone size: few
D gene: -
J gene: TRBJ1-2
V gene: TRBV18

CDR3 protein: CASSLGGGQPQHF
CDR3 DNA: TGTGCCAGCAGCTTGGGCGGGGGGCAGCCCCAGCATTTT
clone size: -
D gene: -
J gene: TRBJ1-5
V gene: TRBV5-4

CDR3 protein: CASTHGAGGCQPQHF
CDR3 DNA: TGCGCCAGCACCCACGGGGCAGGGGGCTGTCAGCCCCAGCATTTT
clone size: -
D gene: TRBD1
J gene: TRBJ1-5
V gene: TRBV10-1

CDR3 protein: CASIAARGITDTQYF
CDR3 DNA: TGTGCCAGCATAGCCGCCAGGGGAATAACAGATACGCAGTATTTT
clone size: -
D gene: -
J gene: TRBJ2-3
V gene: TRBV6-5

CDR3 protein: CASSQDPWGGTDTQYF
CDR3 DNA: TGCGCCAGCAGCCAAGATCCGTGGGGGGGCACAGATACGCAGTATTTT
clone size: -
D gene: -
J gene: TRBJ2-3
V gene: TRBV4-3

CDR3 protein: CASSLTDSSGNTIYF
CDR3 DNA: TGTGCCAGCAGCTTGACCGACAGCTCTGGAAACACCATATATTTT
clone size: -
D gene: -
J gene: TRBJ1-3
V gene: TRBV7-2

CDR3 protein: CASSVSHRVGETQYF
CDR3 DNA: TGTGCCAGCAGCGTATCTCACAGGGTCGGCGAGACCCAGTACTTC
clone size: -
D gene: -
J gene: TRBJ2-5
V gene: TRBV11-3

CDR3 protein: CASSESPGGNTIYF
CDR3 DNA: TGTGCCAGCAGTGAAAGTCCAGGCGGAAACACCATATATTTT
clone size: -
D gene: -
J gene: TRBJ1-3
V gene: TRBV6-1

CDR3 protein: CASSLGRMQETQYF
CDR3 DNA: TGTGCCAGCAGCCTTGGACGAATGCAAGAGACCCAGTACTTC
clone size: -
D gene: -
J gene: TRBJ2-5
V gene: TRBV7-2

CDR3 protein: CASSDRDREFVSPLHF
CDR3 DNA: TGTGCCAGCAGCGACCGGGACAGGGAGTTTGTTTCACCCCTCCACTTT
clone size: once
D gene: TRBD1
J gene: TRBJ1-6
V gene: TRBV5-5

CDR3 protein: CASGLAATDTQYF
CDR3 DNA: TGTGCCAGCGGGTTGGCGGCCACAGATACGCAGTATTTT
clone size: -
D gene: -
J gene: TRBJ2-3
V gene: TRBV7-9

CDR3 protein: CATSDPTGDQETQYF
CDR3 DNA: TGTGCCACCAGTGATCCGACAGGGGACCAAGAGACCCAGTACTTC
clone size: once
D gene: TRBD1
J gene: TRBJ2-5
V gene: TRBV24-1

CDR3 protein: CASSARDYAGNEQFF
CDR3 DNA: TGTGCCAGTAGTGCCCGGGACTACGCGGGGAATGAGCAGTTCTTC
clone size: -
D gene: TRBD2
J gene: TRBJ2-1
V gene: TRBV19

CDR3 protein: CASSERLAGPYNEQFF
CDR3 DNA: TGTGCCAGCAGTGAACGATTAGCCGGTCCCTACAATGAGCAGTTCTTC
clone size: -
D gene: -
J gene: TRBJ2-1
V gene: TRBV6-1

CDR3 protein: CASSEYRGVGEAFF
CDR3 DNA: TGTGCCAGCAGTGAATACAGGGGTGTTGGGGAAGCTTTCTTT
clone size: -
D gene: -
J gene: TRBJ1-1
V gene: TRBV25-1

CDR3 protein: CASRAGIFTTEAFF
CDR3 DNA: TGTGCCAGCAGGGCAGGGATATTTACTACTGAAGCTTTCTTT
clone size: -
D gene: -
J gene: TRBJ1-1
V gene: TRBV6-5

CDR3 protein: CASRGSEGNYGYTF
CDR3 DNA: TGCGCCAGCAGGGGGTCTGAGGGCAACTATGGCTACACCTTC
clone size: few
D gene: -
J gene: TRBJ1-2
V gene: TRBV4-1

CDR3 protein: CASDGVNTGELFF
CDR3 DNA: TGTGCCAGCGATGGGGTTAACACCGGGGAGCTGTTTTTT
clone size: -
D gene: -
J gene: TRBJ2-2
V gene: TRBV6-5

CDR3 protein: CSVVQVGETQYF
CDR3 DNA: TGCAGCGTTGTGCAGGTAGGAGAGACCCAGTACTTC
clone size: -
D gene: -
J gene: TRBJ2-5
V gene: TRBV29-1

CDR3 protein: CASSSQGSNEKLFF
CDR3 DNA: TGTGCCAGCAGCTCACAGGGATCTAATGAAAAACTGTTTTTT
clone size: -
D gene: -
J gene: TRBJ1-4
V gene: TRBV7-2

CDR3 protein: CASSPTGGGETQYF
CDR3 DNA: TGTGCCAGCAGTCCCACAGGGGGGGGAGAGACCCAGTACTTC
clone size: -
D gene: -
J gene: TRBJ2-5
V gene: TRBV6-5

CDR3 protein: CATSVGQGHTGELFF
CDR3 DNA: TGTGCCACCAGTGTAGGACAGGGGCACACCGGGGAGCTGTTTTTT
clone size: -
D gene: TRBD1
J gene: TRBJ2-2
V gene: TRBV24-1

CDR3 protein: CASSRQGDSYNEQFF
CDR3 DNA: TGCGCCAGCAGCCGACAGGGCGACTCCTACAATGAGCAGTTCTTC
clone size: -
D gene: TRBD1
J gene: TRBJ2-1
V gene: TRBV5-1

CDR3 protein: CASSPPRGPPNYGYTF
CDR3 DNA: TGTGCCAGCAGCCCCCCCCGGGGCCCTCCAAACTATGGCTACACCTTC
clone size: -
D gene: -
J gene: TRBJ1-2
V gene: TRBV7-9

CDR3 protein: CASSPRTGDYTGELFF
CDR3 DNA: TGTGCCAGCAGCCCCCGGACGGGGGACTACACCGGGGAGCTGTTTTTT
clone size: -
D gene: -
J gene: TRBJ2-2
V gene: TRBV7-8

CDR3 protein: CASSELGRYNSPLHF
CDR3 DNA: TGTGCCAGCAGTGAATTGGGGCGGTATAATTCACCCCTCCACTTT
clone size: -
D gene: -
J gene: TRBJ1-6
V gene: TRBV6-1

CDR3 protein: CASKNRVGYTF
CDR3 DNA: TGTGCCAGCAAGAACAGGGTTGGCTACACCTTC
clone size: -
D gene: -
J gene: TRBJ1-2
V gene: TRBV6-5

CDR3 protein: CASSRQQFNSPLHF
CDR3 DNA: TGTGCCAGCAGCCGGCAGCAGTTTAATTCACCCCTCCACTTT
clone size: -
D gene: -
J gene: TRBJ1-6
V gene: TRBV14

CDR3 protein: CASSLGTGANVLTF
CDR3 DNA: TGCGCCAGCAGCTTGGGGACTGGGGCCAACGTCCTGACTTTC
clone size: -
D gene: -
J gene: TRBJ2-6
V gene: TRBV5-1

CDR3 protein: CASSGRISFTF
CDR3 DNA: TGTGCCAGTAGCGGGCGCATTTCCTTCACCTTC
clone size: few
D gene: -
J gene: TRBJ1-2
V gene: TRBV19

CDR3 protein: CASSKGVTDTQYF
CDR3 DNA: TGTGCCAGTAGTAAGGGGGTAACAGATACGCAGTATTTT
clone size: -
D gene: -
J gene: TRBJ2-3
V gene: TRBV19

CDR3 protein: CASSSTSGGALGCNEQFF
CDR3 DNA: TGTGCCAGCAGCTCGACTAGCGGGGGGGCCTTAGGATGCAATGAGCAGTTCTTC
clone size: once
D gene: -
J gene: TRBJ2-1
V gene: TRBV21-1

CDR3 protein: CASSRQGQGNGYTF
CDR3 DNA: TGTGCCAGTAGTAGACAGGGACAGGGGAATGGCTACACCTTC
clone size: -
D gene: TRBD1
J gene: TRBJ1-2
V gene: TRBV19

CDR3 protein: CATSAVDNQPQHF
CDR3 DNA: TGTGCCACCAGTGCGGTAGATAATCAGCCCCAGCATTTT
clone size: -
D gene: -
J gene: TRBJ1-5
V gene: TRBV24-1

CDR3 protein: CASSQTPGRAAGELFF
CDR3 DNA: TGCGCCAGCAGCCAAACCCCCGGCAGGGCGGCCGGGGAGCTGTTTTTT
clone size: -
D gene: -
J gene: TRBJ2-2
V gene: TRBV5-1

CDR3 protein: CASSLVDSLYSNQPQHF
CDR3 DNA: TGTGCCAGCAGTTTAGTGGACAGTCTTTATAGCAATCAGCCCCAGCATTTT
clone size: -
D gene: -
J gene: TRBJ1-5
V gene: TRBV28

CDR3 protein: CASSESGAGYTF
CDR3 DNA: TGTGCCAGCAGTGAATCTGGTGCTGGCTACACCTTC
clone size: -
D gene: -
J gene: TRBJ1-2
V gene: TRBV2

CDR3 protein: CASSSDALSSYNEQFF
CDR3 DNA: TGTGCCAGCAGCTCCGACGCCCTGAGCTCCTACAATGAGCAGTTCTTC
clone size: -
D gene: -
J gene: TRBJ2-1
V gene: TRBV7-2

CDR3 protein: CASSLAAERDNYGYTF
CDR3 DNA: TGTGCCAGCAGCTTAGCGGCGGAAAGGGATAACTATGGCTACACCTTC
clone size: -
D gene: -
J gene: TRBJ1-2
V gene: TRBV7-2

CDR3 protein: CASSPDRFSGANVLTF
CDR3 DNA: TGTGCCAGCTCACCCGACAGATTCTCTGGGGCCAACGTCCTGACTTTC
clone size: -
D gene: -
J gene: TRBJ2-6
V gene: TRBV18

CDR3 protein: CASSLTAANYGYTF
CDR3 DNA: TGTGCCAGCAGCTTGACTGCAGCTAACTATGGCTACACCTTC
clone size: few
D gene: -
J gene: TRBJ1-2
V gene: TRBV7-8

CDR3 protein: CASSPRTSGGYNEQFF
CDR3 DNA: TGTGCCAGCAGCCCTCGGACTAGCGGGGGGTACAATGAGCAGTTCTTC
clone size: -
D gene: TRBD2
J gene: TRBJ2-1
V gene: TRBV7-9

CDR3 protein: CAWSVYPRGRGELFF
CDR3 DNA: TGTGCCTGGAGTGTATACCCCAGGGGGCGTGGGGAGCTGTTTTTT
clone size: -
D gene: TRBD1
J gene: TRBJ2-2
V gene: TRBV30